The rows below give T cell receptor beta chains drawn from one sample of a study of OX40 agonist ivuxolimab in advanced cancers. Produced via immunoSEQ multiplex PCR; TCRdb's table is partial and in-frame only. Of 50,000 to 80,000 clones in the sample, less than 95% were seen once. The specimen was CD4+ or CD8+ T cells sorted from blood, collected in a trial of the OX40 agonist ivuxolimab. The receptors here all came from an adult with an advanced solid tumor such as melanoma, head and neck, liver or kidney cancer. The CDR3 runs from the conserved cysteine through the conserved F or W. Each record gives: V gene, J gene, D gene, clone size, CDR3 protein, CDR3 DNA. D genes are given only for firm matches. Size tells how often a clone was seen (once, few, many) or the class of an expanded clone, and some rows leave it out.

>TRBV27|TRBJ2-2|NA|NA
CASSLRDSTGELFF
TGTGCCAGCAGTCTCCGGGACTCCACCGGGGAGCTGTTTTTT
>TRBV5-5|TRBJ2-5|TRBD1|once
CASSLGGQASETQYF
TGTGCCAGCAGCTTGGGAGGACAGGCCTCAGAGACCCAGTACTTC
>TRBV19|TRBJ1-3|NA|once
CASGQWSSGNTIYF
TGTGCCAGTGGACAGTGGAGCTCTGGAAACACCATATATTTT
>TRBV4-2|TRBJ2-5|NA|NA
CASSRDFQETQYF
TGTGCCAGCAGTCGGGACTTCCAAGAGACCCAGTACTTC
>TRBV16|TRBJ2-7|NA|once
CASSQSTRGEQYF
TGTGCCAGCAGCCAATCAACCCGGGGGGAGCAGTACTTC
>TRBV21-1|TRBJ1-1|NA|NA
CASSKGGRGNTEAFF
TGTGCCAGCAGCAAAGGGGGGCGGGGGAACACTGAAGCTTTCTTT
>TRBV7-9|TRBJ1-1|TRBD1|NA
CASSADRVGAAFF
TGTGCCAGCAGCGCAGACAGGGTCGGGGCGGCTTTCTTT
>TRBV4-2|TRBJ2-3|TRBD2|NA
CASSQGPLAGEYTDTQYF
TGTGCCAGCAGCCAAGGCCCCCTAGCGGGAGAGTACACAGATACGCAGTATTTT
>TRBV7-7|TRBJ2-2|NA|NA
CASSFRTVNTGELFF
TGTGCTAGCAGCTTTCGTACAGTCAACACCGGGGAGCTGTTTTTT
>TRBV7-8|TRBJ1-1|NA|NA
CASSLRGNTEAFF
TGTGCCAGCAGCTTGAGGGGGAACACTGAAGCTTTCTTT
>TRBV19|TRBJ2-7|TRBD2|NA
CASRTSGRAYEQYF
TGTGCCAGTAGGACTAGCGGGAGGGCCTACGAGCAGTACTTC
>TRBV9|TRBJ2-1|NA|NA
CASSGGGIERNEQFF
TGTGCCAGCAGTGGAGGCGGGATTGAACGCAATGAGCAGTTCTTC
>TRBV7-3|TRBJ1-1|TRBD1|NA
CASSRDRVGEAFF
TGTGCCAGCAGCCGGGACAGGGTCGGTGAAGCTTTCTTT
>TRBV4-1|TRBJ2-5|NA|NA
CASSLGPPETQYF
TGCGCCAGCAGCCTCGGGCCTCCGGAGACCCAGTACTTC
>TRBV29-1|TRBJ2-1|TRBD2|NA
CSVRASGYNEQFF
TGCAGCGTTAGGGCTAGCGGGTACAATGAGCAGTTCTTC
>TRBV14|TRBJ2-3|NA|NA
CASSQAPGTSTDTQYF
TGTGCCAGCAGTCAGGCCCCAGGGACTAGCACAGATACGCAGTATTTT
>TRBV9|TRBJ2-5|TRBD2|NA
CASSVLAGGETQYF
TGTGCCAGCAGCGTACTAGCGGGAGGAGAGACCCAGTACTTC
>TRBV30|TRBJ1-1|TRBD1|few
CAWSKGQWMTEAFF
TGTGCCTGGAGTAAGGGACAGTGGATGACTGAAGCTTTCTTT
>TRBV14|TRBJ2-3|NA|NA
CASSQDWGTDTQYF
TGTGCCAGCAGCCAAGACTGGGGCACAGATACGCAGTATTTT
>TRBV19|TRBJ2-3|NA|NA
CASSIGGQTSTDTQYF
TGTGCCAGTAGTATTGGAGGACAGACTAGCACAGATACGCAGTATTTT
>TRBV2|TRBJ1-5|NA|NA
CASSEYRVNQPQHF
TGTGCCAGCAGTGAGTACAGGGTCAATCAGCCCCAGCATTTT
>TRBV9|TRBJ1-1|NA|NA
CASSVDARRNTEAFF
TGTGCCAGCAGCGTAGATGCGAGACGGAACACTGAAGCTTTCTTT
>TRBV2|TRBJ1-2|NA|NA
CASSVRNYGYTF
TGTGCCAGCAGTGTCAGGAACTATGGCTACACCTTC
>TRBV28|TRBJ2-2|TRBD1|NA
CASRAAGTGGGELFF
TGTGCCAGCAGAGCAGCGGGGACAGGGGGCGGGGAGCTGTTTTTT
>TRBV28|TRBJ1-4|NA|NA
CASSSGQDEKLFF
TGTGCCAGCAGTTCAGGGCAGGATGAAAAACTGTTTTTT
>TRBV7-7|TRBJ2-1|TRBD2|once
CASSLGSGSLNEQFF
TGTGCTAGCAGCTTAGGCAGCGGGAGTCTCAATGAGCAGTTCTTC
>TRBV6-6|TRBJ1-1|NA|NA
CASSSRGTEAFF
TGTGCCAGCAGCTCCCGGGGCACTGAAGCTTTCTTT
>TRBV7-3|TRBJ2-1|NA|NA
CASSSQTAGNEQFF
TGTGCCAGCAGCTCACAGACGGCGGGGAATGAGCAGTTCTTC
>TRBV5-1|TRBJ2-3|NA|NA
CASSGRLSSTDTQYF
TGCGCCAGCAGTGGGCGACTGTCTAGCACAGATACGCAGTATTTT
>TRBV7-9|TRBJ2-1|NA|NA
CASSLGTTQQFF
TGTGCCAGCAGCTTAGGGACGACCCAGCAGTTCTTC
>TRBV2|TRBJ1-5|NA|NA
CASSEQSRREPQHF
TGTGCCAGCAGTGAACAGTCAAGGCGGGAGCCCCAGCATTTT
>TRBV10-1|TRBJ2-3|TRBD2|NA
CASQRTSRSDTQYF
TGCGCCAGTCAAAGGACTAGCAGATCAGATACGCAGTATTTT
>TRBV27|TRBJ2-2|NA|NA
CASALRTGVNTGELFF
TGTGCCAGCGCCCTTCGAACGGGAGTAAACACCGGGGAGCTGTTTTTT
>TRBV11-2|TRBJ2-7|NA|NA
CASEQRASYEQYF
TGTGCCAGCGAACAAAGGGCCTCCTACGAGCAGTACTTC
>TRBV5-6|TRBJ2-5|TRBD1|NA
CASSLRDRGKTQYF
TGTGCCAGCAGCTTGCGGGACAGGGGGAAGACCCAGTACTTC
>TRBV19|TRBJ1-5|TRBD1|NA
CASRDRVGQPQHF
TGTGCCAGTAGAGACAGGGTCGGTCAGCCCCAGCATTTT
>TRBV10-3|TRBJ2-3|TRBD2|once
CAIMGAGGADTQYF
TGTGCCATCATGGGGGCGGGAGGAGCAGATACGCAGTATTTT
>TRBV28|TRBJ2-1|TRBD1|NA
CASSVDRGRGQFF
TGTGCCAGCAGCGTGGACAGGGGGAGAGGGCAGTTCTTC
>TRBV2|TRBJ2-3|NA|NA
CASSGFPGDTQYF
TGTGCCAGCAGTGGCTTCCCGGGGGATACGCAGTATTTT
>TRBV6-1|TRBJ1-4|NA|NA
CASSTLPGEPSLGFF
TGTGCCAGCAGTACCCTACCGGGGGAACCTTCCCTGGGGTTTTTT
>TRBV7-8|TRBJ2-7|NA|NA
CASSLLTSSIMGEQYF
TGTGCCAGCAGCTTATTAACAAGCTCGATTATGGGCGAGCAGTACTTC
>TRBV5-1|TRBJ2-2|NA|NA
CASSLGTVGTGELFF
TGCGCCAGCAGCTTGGGGACAGTTGGCACCGGGGAGCTGTTTTTT
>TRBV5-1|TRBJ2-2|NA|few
CASGGKSTGELFF
TGCGCCAGCGGGGGGAAGTCCACCGGGGAGCTGTTTTTT